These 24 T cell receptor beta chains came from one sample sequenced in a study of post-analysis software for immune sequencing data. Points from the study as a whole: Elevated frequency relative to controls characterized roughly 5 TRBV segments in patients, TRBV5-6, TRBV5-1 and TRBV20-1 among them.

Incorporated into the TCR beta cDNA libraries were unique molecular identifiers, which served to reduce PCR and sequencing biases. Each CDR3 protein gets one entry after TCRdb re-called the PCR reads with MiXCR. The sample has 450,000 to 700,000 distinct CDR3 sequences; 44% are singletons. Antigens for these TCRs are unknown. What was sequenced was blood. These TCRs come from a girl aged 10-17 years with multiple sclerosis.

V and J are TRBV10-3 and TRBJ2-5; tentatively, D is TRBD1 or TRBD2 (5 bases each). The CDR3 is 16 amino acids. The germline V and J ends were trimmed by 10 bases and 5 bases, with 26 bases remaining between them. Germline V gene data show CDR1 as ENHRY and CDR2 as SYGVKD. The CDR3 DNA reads TGTGCCACCTGGCAGGGAAGGACTTTTCAAGGGGAGACCCAGTACTTC. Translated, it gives CATWQGRTFQGETQYF.

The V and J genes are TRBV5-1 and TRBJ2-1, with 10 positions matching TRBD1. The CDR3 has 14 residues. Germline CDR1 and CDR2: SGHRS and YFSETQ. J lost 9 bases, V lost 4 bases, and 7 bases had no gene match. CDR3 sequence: CASSLGQGKVEQFF. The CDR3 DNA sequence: TGCGCCAGCAGCCTGGGACAGGGGAAAGTTGAGCAGTTCTTC.

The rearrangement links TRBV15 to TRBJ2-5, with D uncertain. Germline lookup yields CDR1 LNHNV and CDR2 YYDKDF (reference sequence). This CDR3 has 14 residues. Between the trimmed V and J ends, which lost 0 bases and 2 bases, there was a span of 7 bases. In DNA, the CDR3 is TGTGCCACCAGCAGAGATCGGGTGCAAGAGACCCAGTACTTC. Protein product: CATSRDRVQETQYF.

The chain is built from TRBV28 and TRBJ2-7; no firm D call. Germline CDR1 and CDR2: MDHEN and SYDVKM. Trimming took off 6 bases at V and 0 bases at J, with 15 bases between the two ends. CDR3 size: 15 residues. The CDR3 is CASRGGAASSYEQYF. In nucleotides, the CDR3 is TGTGCCAGCAGGGGCGGAGCCGCGAGCTCCTACGAGCAGTACTTC.

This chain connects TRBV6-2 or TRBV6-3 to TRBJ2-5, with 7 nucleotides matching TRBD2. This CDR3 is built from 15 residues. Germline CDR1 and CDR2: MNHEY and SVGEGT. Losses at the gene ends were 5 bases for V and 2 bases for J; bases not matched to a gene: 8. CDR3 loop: CASSPSGRAQETQYF. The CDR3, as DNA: TGTGCCAGCAGTCCTAGCGGAAGGGCACAAGAGACCCAGTACTTC.

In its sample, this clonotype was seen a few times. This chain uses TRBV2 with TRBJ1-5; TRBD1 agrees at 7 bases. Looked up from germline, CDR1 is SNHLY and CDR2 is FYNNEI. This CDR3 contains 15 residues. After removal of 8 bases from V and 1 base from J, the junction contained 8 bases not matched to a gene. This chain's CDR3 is CASRRQGASNQPQHF. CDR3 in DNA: TGTGCCAGCCGCCGACAGGGAGCAAGCAATCAGCCCCAGCATTTT.

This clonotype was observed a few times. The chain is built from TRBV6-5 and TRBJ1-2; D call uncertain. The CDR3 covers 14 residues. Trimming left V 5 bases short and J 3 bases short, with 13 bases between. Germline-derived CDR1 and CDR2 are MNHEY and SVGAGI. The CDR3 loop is CASSGRSAYYGYTF. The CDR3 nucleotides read TGTGCCAGCAGTGGACGTTCAGCTTACTATGGCTACACCTTC.

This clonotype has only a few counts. The CDR3 region is CSVEGATSLDTQYF. In nucleotides, the CDR3 is TGCAGCGTTGAGGGTGCGACTAGTTTAGACACGCAGTATTTT. This sequence joins TRBV29-1 and TRBJ2-3; D is perhaps TRBD2 (6 bases). This CDR3 region has 14 residues. The germline gives CDR1 SQVTM, CDR2 ANQGSEA. Between the trimmed V and J ends, which lost 3 bases and 9 bases, there was a span of 19 bases.

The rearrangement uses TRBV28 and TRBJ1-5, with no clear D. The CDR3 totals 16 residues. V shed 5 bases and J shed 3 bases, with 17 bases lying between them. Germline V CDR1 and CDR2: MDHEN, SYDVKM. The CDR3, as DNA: TGTGCCAGCAGTGGCACTAGGTCAGTCTACAATCAGCCCCAGCATTTT. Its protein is CASSGTRSVYNQPQHF.

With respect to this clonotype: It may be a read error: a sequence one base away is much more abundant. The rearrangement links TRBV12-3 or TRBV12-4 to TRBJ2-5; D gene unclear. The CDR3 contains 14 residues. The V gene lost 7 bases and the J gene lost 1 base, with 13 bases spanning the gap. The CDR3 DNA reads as TGTGCCAGCATCAAGACGGGCGCCCAAGAGACCCAGTACTTC. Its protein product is CASIKTGAQETQYF.

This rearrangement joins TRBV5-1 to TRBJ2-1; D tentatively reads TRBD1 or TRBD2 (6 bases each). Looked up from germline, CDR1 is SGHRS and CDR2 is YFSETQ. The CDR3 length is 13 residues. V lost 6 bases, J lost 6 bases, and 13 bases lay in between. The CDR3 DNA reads TGCGCCAGCAACCGCGAGGGGGGCAATGAGCAGTTCTTC. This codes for CASNREGGNEQFF.

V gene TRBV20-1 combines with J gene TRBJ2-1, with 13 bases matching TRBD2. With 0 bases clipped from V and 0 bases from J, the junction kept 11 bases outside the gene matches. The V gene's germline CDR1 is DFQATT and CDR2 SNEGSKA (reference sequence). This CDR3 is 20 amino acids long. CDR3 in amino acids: CSARDYLGTSGKSSYNEQFF. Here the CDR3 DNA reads TGCAGTGCTAGAGATTACCTCGGGACTAGCGGGAAAAGCTCCTACAATGAGCAGTTCTTC.

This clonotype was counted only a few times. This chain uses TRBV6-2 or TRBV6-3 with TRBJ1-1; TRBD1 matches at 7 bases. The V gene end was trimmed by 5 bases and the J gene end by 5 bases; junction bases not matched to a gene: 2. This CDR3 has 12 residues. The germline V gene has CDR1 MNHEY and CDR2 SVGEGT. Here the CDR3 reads CASSDRDTEAFF. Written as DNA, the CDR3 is TGTGCCAGCAGTGACAGGGATACTGAAGCTTTCTTT.

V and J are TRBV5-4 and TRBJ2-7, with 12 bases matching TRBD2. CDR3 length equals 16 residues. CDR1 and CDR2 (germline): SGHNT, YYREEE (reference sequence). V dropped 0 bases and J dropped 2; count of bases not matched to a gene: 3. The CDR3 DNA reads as TGTGCCAGCAGCTTGGCTAGCGGGAGGGACACCTACGAGCAGTACTTC. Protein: CASSLASGRDTYEQYF.

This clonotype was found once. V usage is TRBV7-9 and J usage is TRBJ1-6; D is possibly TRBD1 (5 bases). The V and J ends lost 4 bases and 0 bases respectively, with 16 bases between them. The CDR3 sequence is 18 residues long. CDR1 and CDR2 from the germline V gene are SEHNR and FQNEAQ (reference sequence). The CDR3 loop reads CASSSSWRGSSYNSPLHF. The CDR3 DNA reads TGTGCCAGCAGCTCCTCGTGGAGGGGAAGCTCCTATAATTCACCCCTCCACTTT.

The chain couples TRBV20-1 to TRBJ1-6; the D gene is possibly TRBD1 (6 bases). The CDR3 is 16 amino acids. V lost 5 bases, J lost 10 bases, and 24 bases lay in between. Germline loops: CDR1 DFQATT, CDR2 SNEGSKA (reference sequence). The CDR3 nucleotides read TGCAGTGCTCGTCCTACAGGGTCTCGGACGAAGTCACCCCTCCACTTT. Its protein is CSARPTGSRTKSPLHF.

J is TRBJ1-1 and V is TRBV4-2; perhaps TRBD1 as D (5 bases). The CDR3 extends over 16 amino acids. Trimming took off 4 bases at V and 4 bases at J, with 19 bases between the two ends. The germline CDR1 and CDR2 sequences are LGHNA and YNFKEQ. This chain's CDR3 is CASSRELAGLSTEAFF. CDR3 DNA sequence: TGTGCCAGCAGCCGAGAGTTAGCGGGACTAAGCACTGAAGCTTTCTTT.

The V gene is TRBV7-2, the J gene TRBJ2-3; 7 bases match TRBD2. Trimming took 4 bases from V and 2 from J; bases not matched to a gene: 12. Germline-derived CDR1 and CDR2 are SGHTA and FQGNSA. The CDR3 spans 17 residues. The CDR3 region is CASSSLGKRGFTDTQYF. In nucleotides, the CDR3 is TGTGCCAGCAGCTCGCTGGGGAAGCGGGGCTTCACAGATACGCAGTATTTT. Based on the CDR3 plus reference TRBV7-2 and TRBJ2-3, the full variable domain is GAGVSQSPSNKVTEKGKDVELRCDPISGHTALYWYRQSLGQGLEFLIYFQGNSAPDKSGLPSDRFSAERTGGSVSTLTIQRTQQEDSAVYLCASSSLGKRGFTDTQYFGPGTRLTVL.

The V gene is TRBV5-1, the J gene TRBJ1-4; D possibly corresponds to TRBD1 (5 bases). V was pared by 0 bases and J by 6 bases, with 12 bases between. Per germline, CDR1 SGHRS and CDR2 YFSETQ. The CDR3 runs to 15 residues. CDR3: CASSLEGRRDEKLFF. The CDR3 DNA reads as TGCGCCAGCAGCTTGGAGGGGAGACGAGATGAAAAACTGTTTTTT.

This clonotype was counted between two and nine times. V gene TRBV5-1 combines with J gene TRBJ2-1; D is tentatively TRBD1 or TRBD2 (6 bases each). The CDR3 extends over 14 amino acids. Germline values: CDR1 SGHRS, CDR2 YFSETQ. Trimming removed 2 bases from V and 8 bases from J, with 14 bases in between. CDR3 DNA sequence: TGCGCCAGCAGCTTAGGGGGGTTTACGGATGAGCAGTTCTTC. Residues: CASSLGGFTDEQFF.

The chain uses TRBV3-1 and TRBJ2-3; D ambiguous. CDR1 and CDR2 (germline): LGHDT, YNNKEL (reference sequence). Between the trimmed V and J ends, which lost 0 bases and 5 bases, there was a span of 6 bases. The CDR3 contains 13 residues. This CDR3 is CASSQERVDTQYF. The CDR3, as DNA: TGTGCCAGCAGCCAAGAAAGAGTAGATACGCAGTATTTT.

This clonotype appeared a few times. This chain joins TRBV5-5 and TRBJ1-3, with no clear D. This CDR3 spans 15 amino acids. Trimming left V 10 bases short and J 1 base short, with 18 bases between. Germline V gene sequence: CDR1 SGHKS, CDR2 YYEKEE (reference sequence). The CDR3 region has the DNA TGTGCCTCCGGCGGCGGTGGGTTGTCTGGAAACACCATATATTTT. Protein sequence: CASGGGGLSGNTIYF.

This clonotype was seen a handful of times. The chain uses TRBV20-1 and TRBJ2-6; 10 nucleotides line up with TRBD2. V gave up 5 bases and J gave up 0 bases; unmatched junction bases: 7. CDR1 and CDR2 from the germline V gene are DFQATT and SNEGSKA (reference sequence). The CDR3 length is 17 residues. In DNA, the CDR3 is TGCAGTGCTGGGCGACTAGCGGGCCTCTCTGGGGCCAACGTCCTGACTTTC. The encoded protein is CSAGRLAGLSGANVLTF.

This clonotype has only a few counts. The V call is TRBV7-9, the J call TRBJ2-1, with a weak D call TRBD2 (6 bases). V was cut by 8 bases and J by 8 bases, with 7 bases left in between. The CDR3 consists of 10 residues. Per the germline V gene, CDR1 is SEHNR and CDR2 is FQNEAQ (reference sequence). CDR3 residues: CASGGDEQFF. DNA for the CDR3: TGTGCCAGCGGAGGGGATGAGCAGTTCTTC.